The next 17 T cell receptor beta chains were all read from a single sample in a study of T cells and Merkel cell carcinoma outcomes. Produced via immunoSEQ multiplex PCR; TCRdb's table is partial and in-frame only. The sample includes around 15,000 clones, more than 75% of them seen just once. The sequenced material came from tumor tissue from Merkel cell carcinoma. The source is a human donor with Merkel cell carcinoma.

With regard to this clone: Other DNA sequences within the sample encode an identical CDR3. The chain couples TRBV30 to TRBJ1-1, with a weak D call TRBD1 (5 bases). V was pared by 0 bases and J by 2 bases, with 10 bases between. The CDR3 extends over 14 amino acids. CDR1 and CDR2 (germline): GTSNPN, SVGIG (reference sequence). Written as DNA, the CDR3 is TGTGCCTGGAGTGTACGGGGGTTAAACACTGAAGCTTTCTTT. It is translated as CAWSVRGLNTEAFF.

J is TRBJ2-3 and V is TRBV11-2, with D perhaps matching TRBD1 or TRBD2 (6 bases each). The CDR3 contains 15 residues. The germline CDR1 and CDR2 sequences are SGHAT and FQNNGV. V was clipped by 5 bases and J by 6 bases, with 18 bases between them. In DNA, the CDR3 is TGTGCCAGCAGCCGGGTAGGGGGGAAAATGGATACGCAGTATTTT. This codes for CASSRVGGKMDTQYF.

The rearrangement joins TRBV4-1 to TRBJ1-1; D remains ambiguous. The germline gives CDR1 MGHRA, CDR2 YSYEKL. The CDR3 is made up of 14 amino acids. V shed 1 base and J shed 3 bases, with 9 bases lying between them. CDR3 bases: TGCGCCAGCAGCCAAGTAGGCACCCACACTGAAGCTTTCTTT. It yields the protein CASSQVGTHTEAFF.

In this sample, this clone turned up once. The chain carries TRBV4-1 and TRBJ2-3; D is unresolved. The germline V gene has CDR1 MGHRA and CDR2 YSYEKL. With 0 bases removed from V and 2 bases from J, the gap between germline ends came to 15 bases. This CDR3 region has 17 residues. The CDR3 spells CASSQDHVSGNTDTQYF. CDR3 nucleotide sequence: TGCGCCAGCAGCCAAGATCATGTCAGTGGGAACACAGATACGCAGTATTTT.

About this clone: Additional DNA sequences in this sample encode the identical CDR3. V and J are TRBV5-6 and TRBJ2-7, with 9 nucleotides matching TRBD1. Germline V gives CDR1 SGHDT, CDR2 YYEEEE. Germline trimming cut 3 bases from V and 5 bases from J; bases unmatched to any gene: 0. There are 12 residues in the CDR3. CDR3 amino acids: CASSWDRDEQYF. The CDR3 coding sequence is TGTGCCAGCAGCTGGGACAGGGACGAGCAGTACTTC.

In this sample, this clone turned up once. V gene TRBV13 combines with J gene TRBJ2-2, with D unresolved. The germline CDR1 and CDR2 sequences are PRHDT and FYEKMQ (reference sequence). This CDR3 contains 16 residues. V was trimmed by 3 bases and J by 4 bases, leaving 15 bases between them. Here the CDR3 reads CASSFVGARSTGELFF. CDR3 in DNA: TGTGCCAGCAGCTTTGTTGGAGCCCGTAGCACCGGGGAGCTGTTTTTT.

The V call is TRBV23-1, the J call TRBJ2-7, with D tentatively TRBD1 or TRBD2 (9 bases each). TRBV23-1 has ORF status, its function being uncertain. Trimming stripped 2 bases from V and 2 bases from J, with 31 bases between. This CDR3 is built from 21 residues. CDR3 in amino acids: CASSQNRSGQGASSGTYEQYF. The CDR3, as DNA: TGCGCCAGCAGTCAAAACCGATCGGGACAGGGCGCATCTAGCGGGACCTACGAGCAGTACTTC.

In DNA form, the CDR3 reads TGCGCCAGCAGCTATGGGACAGGTAGCACAGATACGCAGTATTTT. Residues: CASSYGTGSTDTQYF. The V gene is TRBV5-1, the J gene TRBJ2-3, with TRBD1 identical over 8 bases. CDR1 is SGHRS and CDR2 is YFSETQ in the germline V gene. With 3 bases clipped from V and 0 bases from J, the junction kept 3 bases outside the gene matches. This CDR3 contains 15 residues. The full variable domain, completed using reference TRBV5-1 and TRBJ2-3, is KAGVTQTPRYLIKTRGQQVTLSCSPISGHRSVSWYQQTPGQGLQFLFEYFSETQRNKGNFPGRFSGRQFSNSRSEMNVSTLELGDSALYLCASSYGTGSTDTQYFGPGTRLTVL.

The chain recombines TRBV10-3 with TRBJ2-3, with D tentatively TRBD1 (6 bases). V was pared by 5 bases and J by 2 bases, with 11 bases between. CDR1 and CDR2 from the germline V gene are ENHRY and SYGVKD. The CDR3 loop spans 14 amino acids. CDR3 nucleotide sequence: TGTGCCATCAGTCTACAGGGAATCACAGATACGCAGTATTTT. The encoded protein is CAISLQGITDTQYF.

This clone is a singleton in its sample. The chain is built from TRBV21-1 and TRBJ1-1. TRBV21-1 constitutes a pseudogene. The CDR3 length is 16 residues. CDR3 nucleotide sequence: TGTGCCAGCAGCAAAGGTGGCATGCTCCTGAACACTGAAGTTTTCTTT. Its translation is CASSKGGMLLNTEVFF.

The J gene is TRBJ1-1, the V gene TRBV5-1; D is unclear. The germline V gene has CDR1 SGHRS and CDR2 YFSETQ. The length of the CDR3 is 13 residues. V shed 0 bases and J shed 10 bases, with 13 bases lying between them. CDR3 sequence reads: CASSLAIDSSAFF. The CDR3 DNA follows: TGCGCCAGCAGCTTGGCGATAGATAGTTCAGCTTTCTTT.

There are a few counts of this clone. The CDR3 loop reads CAISSPLAGPKNEQFF. DNA of the CDR3: TGTGCCATCAGTTCCCCCCTAGCGGGACCCAAGAATGAGCAGTTCTTC. V gene TRBV10-3 combines with J gene TRBJ2-1, with 9 bases lining up with TRBD2. Germline CDR1 ENHRY, CDR2 SYGVKD. The trim removed 5 bases at V and 7 bases at J, leaving 12 bases unmatched. The CDR3 length is 16 residues.

The chain carries TRBV7-8 and TRBJ2-1, with 7 positions matching TRBD1. CDR1 is SGHVS and CDR2 is FQNEAQ in the germline V gene. J lost 1 base, V lost 4 bases, and 10 bases had no gene match. The CDR3 totals 17 residues. CDR3 DNA: TGTGCCAGCAGCTACCCCAACACAGGGGATTCCTACAATGAGCAGTTCTTC. Its translation is CASSYPNTGDSYNEQFF. The whole variable domain, remainder taken from reference TRBV7-8 and TRBJ2-1, is GAGVSQSPRYKVAKRGQDVALRCDPISGHVSLFWYQQALGQGPEFLTYFQNEAQLDKSGLPSDRFFAERPEGSVSTLKIQRTQQEDSAVYLCASSYPNTGDSYNEQFFGPGTRLTVL.

A remark on this clone: The CDR3 carries no conserved terminal phenylalanine or tryptophan, so it likely arises from a read error. The chain combines TRBV5-1 with TRBJ1-3; 7 bases agree with TRBD1. The CDR3 spans 14 residues. The ends lost 3 bases at V and 0 bases at J; junction bases unmatched: 0. The germline V gene has CDR1 SGHRS and CDR2 YFSETQ. The CDR3: CASSWDSSGNTIYV. In nucleotides, the CDR3 is TGCGCCAGCAGCTGGGACAGCTCTGGAAACACCATATATGTT.

The V call is TRBV4-2, the J call TRBJ2-7, with 12 bases matching TRBD2. The V segment lost 1 base and the J segment 0 bases; nucleotides outside the gene matches: 25. CDR3 size: 24 residues. Looked up from germline, CDR1 is LGHNA and CDR2 is YNFKEQ. CDR3 sequence (DNA): TGTGCCAGCAGCCAAGTATCCACCTTCTTTTCGACTAGCGGGGGCCCTCACAGCTCCTACGAGCAGTACTTC. Amino acids: CASSQVSTFFSTSGGPHSSYEQYF.

CDR3 in DNA: TGTGCCAGCAGCTTTGTAACTGAAGCTTTCTTT. Translated, it gives CASSFVTEAFF. The chain links TRBV5-8 to TRBJ1-1, with D hard to call. Germline V gene data show CDR1 as SGHTS and CDR2 as YDEGEE. V was cut by 2 bases and J by 5 bases, with 4 bases left in between. The CDR3 contains 11 residues.

The chain is built from TRBV14 and TRBJ1-1, with D hard to call. Looked up from germline, CDR1 is SGHDN and CDR2 is FVKESK. V was trimmed by 0 bases and J by 4 bases, leaving 6 bases between them. The CDR3 is made up of 13 amino acids. The CDR3 DNA reads as TGTGCCAGCAGCCAAGATCCGTTCACTGAAGCTTTCTTT. The encoded protein is CASSQDPFTEAFF.